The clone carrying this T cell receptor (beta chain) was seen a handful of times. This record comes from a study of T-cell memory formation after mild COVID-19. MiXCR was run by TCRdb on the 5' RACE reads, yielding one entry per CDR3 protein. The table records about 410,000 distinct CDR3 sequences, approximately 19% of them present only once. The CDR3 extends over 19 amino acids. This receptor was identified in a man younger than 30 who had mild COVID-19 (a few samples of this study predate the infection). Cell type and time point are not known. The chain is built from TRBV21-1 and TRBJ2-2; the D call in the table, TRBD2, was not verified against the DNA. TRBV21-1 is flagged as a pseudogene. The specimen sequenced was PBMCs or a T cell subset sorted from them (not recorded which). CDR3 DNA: TGTGCCAGCAGCAAAGGTGGTTCAGTGGAGGGGACGGGCACCGGGGAGCTGTTTTTT. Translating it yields CASSKGGSVEGTGTGELFF.